This TCR beta chain was identified in a study of T cells in Graves' hyperthyroidism and ophthalmopathy. CDR1 and CDR2 from the germline V gene are KGHDR and SFDVKD. The CDR3 length is 14 residues. A remark on this clonotype: No antigen is known for it. It may be a read error: a sequence one base away is much more abundant.

The source material, RNA transcripts, was used to amplify TCR beta CDR3 regions. The TCR CDR3 was amplified in a first-round RT-PCR using the HTBI primer set. TCRdb reprocessed the multiplex PCR reads via MiXCR and lists one record per CDR3 protein. The sample comprises 500,000 to 800,000 distinct CDR3 sequences, 45% of which are singletons, and less than 8.5% rests with the top ten. Study-wide results and limits: Within blood appeared most thyroid clonotypes that had expanded above 0.001.

V gene TRBV24-1 combines with J gene TRBJ2-5; D is unclear. The TCR originated in an adult man with Graves' disease, either hyperthyroidism or ophthalmopathy (not recorded which). The sequencing input was peripheral blood or thyroid tissue (not recorded which). CDR3 DNA sequence: TGTGCCATCAGTGAGTCTGCTGTCCAAGAGACCCAGCACTTC. Amino acids: CAISESAVQETQHF.